Below, 24 T cell receptor beta chains from the same sample are listed, as sequenced in a study of cytomegalovirus exposure and HLA in healthy donors. Libraries were prepared by immunoSEQ multiplex PCR; TCRdb keeps only in-frame clonotypes and omits some of them. The repertoire holds approximately 300,000 clones, 86% seen once, with around 0.8% in the top ten. The specimen sequenced was PBMCs. These receptors originate from a woman aged 18-30 years in good health and CMV-seronegative.

This chain uses TRBV29-1 with TRBJ2-3; 14 nucleotides match TRBD2. The CDR3 has 15 amino acids. CDR1 and CDR2 from the germline V gene are SQVTM and ANQGSEA. Trimming removed 6 bases from V and 1 base from J; junction bases left unmatched: 3. Here the CDR3 reads CSVGTSGRGTDTQYF. The CDR3 bases are TGCAGCGTGGGGACTAGCGGGAGAGGCACAGATACGCAGTATTTT.

The chain is built from TRBV28 and TRBJ1-5; D not certain. The V end was cut by 4 bases, the J end by 0 bases, with 10 bases between. The V gene's germline CDR1 is MDHEN and CDR2 SYDVKM. This CDR3 comprises 15 residues. For the CDR3, the DNA is TGTGCCAGCAGTTCCCCCGGGTATAGCAATCAGCCCCAGCATTTT. Amino acids: CASSSPGYSNQPQHF.

The chain combines TRBV29-1 with TRBJ2-7; the match to TRBD1 covers 10 bases. The V gene end was trimmed by 7 bases and the J gene end by 6 bases; junction bases not matched to a gene: 9. The CDR3 consists of 13 residues. CDR1 SQVTM and CDR2 ANQGSEA come from the germline V gene. In DNA, the CDR3 is TGCAGCGGAGACGGACAGGGGGTGAGCGAGCAGTACTTC. Amino acid sequence: CSGDGQGVSEQYF.

The chain combines TRBV10-3 with TRBJ1-1; 9 bases are shared with TRBD1. V dropped 4 bases and J dropped 6; count of bases not matched to a gene: 9. Germline V gene lookup returns CDR1 ENHRY and CDR2 SYGVKD. This CDR3 region has 15 residues. The CDR3 protein is CAISGLGTGIPEAFF. In DNA form, the CDR3 reads TGTGCCATCAGTGGGCTGGGGACAGGGATACCTGAAGCTTTCTTT.

The rearrangement links TRBV10-3 to TRBJ2-1, with 15 bases identical to TRBD2. Germline assignment: CDR1 ENHRY and CDR2 SYGVKD. Trimming at V came to 10 bases and at J to 7 bases, leaving 8 bases not matched to a gene. CDR3 length: 15 residues. In DNA, the CDR3 is TGTGCCACCGGGACTAGCGGGAGGCAAGGGAATGAGCAGTTCTTC. This gives the protein CATGTSGRQGNEQFF.

In its sample, this clone was seen a few times. The rearrangement joins TRBV19 to TRBJ2-7, with D perhaps TRBD2 (5 bases). The V gene's germline CDR1 is LNHDA and CDR2 SQIVND (reference sequence). Between the trimmed V and J ends, which lost 5 bases and 5 bases, there was a span of 13 bases. CDR3 length: 13 residues. The CDR3 spells CASSSRSSNEQYF. As DNA, the CDR3 is TGTGCCAGTAGTTCTCGGTCTAGCAACGAGCAGTACTTC.

The table lists this clone with a count of one. The chain uses TRBV7-2 and TRBJ2-1; D remains unclear. The V end was cut by 2 bases, the J end by 9 bases, with 5 bases between. The CDR3 spans 11 residues. Looked up from germline, CDR1 is SGHTA and CDR2 is FQGNSA. The CDR3 sequence: CASSLLGEQFF. CDR3 nucleotide sequence: TGTGCCAGCAGCTTACTCGGTGAGCAGTTCTTC.

The sample holds many counts of this clone. The chain recombines TRBV7-9 with TRBJ2-7; 11 nucleotides agree with TRBD2. Trimming removed 2 bases from V and 5 bases from J; junction bases left unmatched: 11. The CDR3 sequence is 17 residues long. CDR1 and CDR2 from the germline V gene are SEHNR and FQNEAQ (reference sequence). The CDR3 region is CASSLSSGRADENEQYF. CDR3 nucleotides: TGTGCCAGCAGCTTAAGTAGCGGGAGGGCCGACGAAAACGAGCAGTACTTC. Together with reference TRBV7-9 and TRBJ2-7, the CDR3 gives the full variable domain: DTGVSQNPRHKITKRGQNVTFRCDPISEHNRLYWYRQTLGQGPEFLTYFQNEAQLEKSRLLSDRFSAERPKGSFSTLEIQRTEQGDSAMYLCASSLSSGRADENEQYFGPGTRLTVT.

J is TRBJ1-1 and V is TRBV5-1; tentative D call: TRBD1 (5 bases). This CDR3 is built from 14 residues. V was shortened by 0 bases and J by 5 bases, with 11 bases between the two germline ends. Germline CDR1 and CDR2: SGHRS and YFSETQ. The CDR3 is CASSLGTRGTEAFF. DNA for the CDR3: TGCGCCAGCAGCTTGGGGACAAGAGGAACTGAAGCTTTCTTT.

J is TRBJ2-7 and V is TRBV28, with 8 bases fitting TRBD1. Trimming removed 6 bases from V and 6 bases from J; junction bases left unmatched: 13. Germline V gives CDR1 MDHEN, CDR2 SYDVKM. The CDR3 contains 15 residues. DNA for the CDR3: TGTGCCAGCAGCTCCCGGGACAGGATTGCCGCCGAGCAGTACTTC. It is translated as CASSSRDRIAAEQYF.

The genes are TRBV27 and TRBJ1-1, with a weak D call TRBD1 (5 bases). V dropped 2 bases and J dropped 11 bases, with 18 bases sitting between them. The CDR3 length is 14 residues. Germline V lookup: CDR1 MNHEY, CDR2 SMNVEV (reference sequence). CDR3 sequence (DNA): TGTGCCAGCAGTTTAGGGAGGGGCAGTCCTTCTGCTTTCTTT. Translating it yields CASSLGRGSPSAFF.

The chain recombines TRBV29-1 with TRBJ1-1; TRBD1 is a possible D gene (6 bases). There are 12 residues in the CDR3. Trimming pared 4 bases from V and 7 bases from J, leaving 13 bases between. Germline V gene lookup returns CDR1 SQVTM and CDR2 ANQGSEA. CDR3 DNA: TGCAGCGTTGGGGACAATCAAGGTGAAGCTTTCTTT. This sequence encodes CSVGDNQGEAFF.

The J gene is TRBJ2-3, the V gene TRBV27; 8 nucleotides agree with TRBD2. Germline V gene sequence: CDR1 MNHEY, CDR2 SMNVEV (reference sequence). Trimming at V came to 4 bases and at J to 1 base, leaving 10 bases not matched to a gene. CDR3 length equals 17 residues. CDR3: CASSSLPGREGTDTQYF. The CDR3 DNA reads as TGTGCCAGCAGTTCCCTCCCGGGGCGGGAGGGCACAGATACGCAGTATTTT.

J is TRBJ2-7 and V is TRBV7-2; unclear D gene. The germline V gene encodes CDR1 SGHTA and CDR2 FQGNSA. V dropped 3 bases and J dropped 6 bases, with 12 bases sitting between them. The CDR3 runs 13 residues. CDR3 region: CASSFSRFSEQYF. For the CDR3, the DNA is TGTGCCAGCAGCTTCTCGAGGTTTTCCGAGCAGTACTTC.

The V call is TRBV6-1, the J call TRBJ2-3, with D perhaps TRBD2 (5 bases). The CDR3 extends over 13 amino acids. The germline CDR1 and CDR2 sequences are MNHNS and SASEGT. V lost 6 bases and J 6 bases, leaving 13 bases between the germline ends. The CDR3 sequence is CASSPREWDTQYF. The CDR3 nucleotides read TGTGCCAGCAGCCCCCGGGAATGGGATACGCAGTATTTT.

This chain joins TRBV28 and TRBJ2-5; TRBD1 aligns across 8 bases. The V segment lost 4 bases and the J segment 4 bases; nucleotides outside the gene matches: 11. CDR1 is MDHEN, CDR2 SYDVKM, per germline. This CDR3 has 16 residues. CDR3 region: CASSSPRQGAPETQYF. In DNA form, the CDR3 reads TGTGCCAGCAGTTCACCCCGGCAGGGGGCCCCAGAGACCCAGTACTTC.

The chain links TRBV28 to TRBJ1-2; 10 nucleotides agree with TRBD1. The CDR3 has 14 residues. Germline assignment: CDR1 MDHEN and CDR2 SYDVKM. Unmatched junction bases numbered 7, after V lost 5 bases and J lost 7 bases. The CDR3 region is CASSTRQGAGGYTF. CDR3 coding DNA: TGTGCCAGCAGTACAAGACAGGGGGCGGGTGGCTACACCTTC.

The V gene is TRBV4-1, the J gene TRBJ1-2; 9 bases are shared with TRBD1. Unmatched junction bases numbered 5, after V lost 4 bases and J lost 5 bases. The germline V gene has CDR1 MGHRA and CDR2 YSYEKL. CDR3 length equals 14 residues. The CDR3 reads CASSPQGAGYGYTF. CDR3 bases: TGCGCCAGCAGCCCACAGGGGGCTGGGTATGGCTACACCTTC.

The chain combines TRBV27 with TRBJ1-5, with a tentative D call TRBD1 (5 bases). V lost 2 bases and J 4 bases, leaving 9 bases between the germline ends. The CDR3 sequence is 14 residues long. The germline V gene encodes CDR1 MNHEY and CDR2 SMNVEV (reference sequence). In DNA form, the CDR3 reads TGTGCCAGCAGTTTAGTTGGGGGGAATCAGCCCCAGCATTTT. Its translation is CASSLVGGNQPQHF.

The rearrangement links TRBV7-3 to TRBJ2-2, with a tentative D call TRBD2 (6 bases). This CDR3 spans 17 amino acids. The ends were cut back, 5 bases at V and 1 base at J, with 17 bases in the middle. The germline CDR1 and CDR2 sequences are SGHTA and FQGTGA. Here the CDR3 DNA reads TGTGCCAGCAGCCTAAGCCCGGGGACTCAGAACACCGGGGAGCTGTTTTTT. It yields the protein CASSLSPGTQNTGELFF.

With regard to this clone: The germline gene is not matched at one end of the junction; a read error may be the cause. The V and J genes are TRBV29-1 and TRBJ1-4; tentative D call: TRBD1 (6 bases). The CDR3 contains 13 residues. Germline CDR1 SQVTM, CDR2 ANQGSEA. Here the CDR3 reads CGCGGPANEKLFF. In DNA, the CDR3 is TGTGGCTGCGGGGGGCCTGCTAATGAAAAACTGTTTTTT.

The gene calls are TRBV7-2 and TRBJ2-7, with 8 bases aligning to TRBD1. Germline V gives CDR1 SGHTA, CDR2 FQGNSA. V shed 2 bases, J shed 4 bases, and the junction held 7 bases outside the gene matches. This CDR3 is built from 15 residues. DNA for the CDR3: TGTGCCAGCAGCTTATCTTTGACAGGGGTGTACGAGCAGTACTTC. It encodes CASSLSLTGVYEQYF.

This sequence joins TRBV4-1 and TRBJ2-2; a possible D gene is TRBD2 (5 bases). Germline CDR1 MGHRA, CDR2 YSYEKL. The CDR3 is made up of 17 amino acids. Deletions cut 1 base from V and 2 bases from J, with 14 bases between. Here the CDR3 DNA reads TGCGCCAGCAGCCAAGGAAAGACTATCCCTAACACCGGGGAGCTGTTTTTT. Its protein product is CASSQGKTIPNTGELFF.

The table lists this clone with a few counts. The rearrangement joins TRBV4-2 to TRBJ1-2, with 9 bases lining up with TRBD1. CDR1 is LGHNA and CDR2 is YNFKEQ in the germline V gene. The junction had 9 bases not matched to a gene; V was cut back by 2 bases and J by 8 bases. This CDR3 has 15 amino acids. CDR3 DNA sequence: TGTGCCAGCAGCCAACTGAACAGGGGGCTAGGGGGCTACACCTTC. This encodes CASSQLNRGLGGYTF.